This T cell receptor beta chain was obtained from a study of human T cells and chemical hapten exposure. Germline CDR1 and CDR2: LNHDA and SQIVND (reference sequence). The trim removed 9 bases at V and 0 bases at J, leaving 7 bases unmatched. The CDR3 covers 15 residues. Individual cDNA molecules (in the library) carried attached unique molecular identifiers. TCRdb fed the RACE reads into MiXCR, producing one record per CDR3 protein. The data hold 150,000 to 200,000 distinct CDR3 sequences, with about 15% observed a single time. This clonotype appeared a few times. Time point indicated: patch test 1, 2 weeks after DPC sensitization. As to treatment: therapeutic diphenylcyclopropenone sensitization with weekly scalp DPC.

The clonotype was recovered from a woman aged 30 to 39 with alopecia areata. Some clones in this sample may be carry-over from other donors' samples. Material: whole blood, obtained in connection with sensitization to the hapten diphenylcyclopropenone (DPC). The V call is TRBV19, the J call TRBJ1-5; 8 bases match TRBD1. The DNA of the CDR3 is TGTGCCAGCTTTACAGGGGGGAATAGCAATCAGCCCCAGCATTTT. Translated: CASFTGGNSNQPQHF.